These T cell receptor beta chains were read from a single sample in a study of vaccination and CD4 T cells after COVID-19. TCRdb reanalysed the PCR reads using MiXCR and keeps one entry per CDR3 protein. The sample yields 9,600 or so distinct CDR3 sequences, around 48% seen once. Their antigen targets remain unknown. The specimen sequenced was CD4+ T cells from blood, cultured in vitro. These TCRs come from a human donor in good health. Each CDR3 is given with its conserved first and last residue. The D gene is left open where the match is weak. Clone size is stated in some rows and not others, as once, few, many or a class when expanded.

V gene,D gene,clone size,J gene,CDR3 protein,CDR3 DNA
TRBV5-4,.,.,TRBJ2-3,CASSVTSRADTQYF,TGTGCCAGCAGCGTCACTAGCAGAGCAGATACGCAGTATTTT
TRBV2,.,.,TRBJ1-3,CASREDASSSGNTIYF,TGTGCCAGCAGGGAGGACGCTTCGAGCTCTGGAAACACCATATATTTT
TRBV6-1,.,.,TRBJ2-1,CASSVDEQFF,TGTGCCAGCAGCGTCGATGAGCAGTTCTTC
TRBV4-1,.,few,TRBJ1-5,CASSQVGVNQPQHF,TGCGCCAGCAGCCAAGTTGGGGTCAATCAGCCCCAGCATTTT
TRBV28,.,.,TRBJ1-4,CASRVLQGKLFF,TGTGCCAGCAGGGTCCTACAGGGAAAACTGTTTTTT
TRBV5-1,.,large,TRBJ1-1,CASSLDPQTMNTEAFF,TGCGCCAGCAGCTTGGATCCCCAGACGATGAACACTGAAGCTTTCTTT
TRBV24-1,.,.,TRBJ2-1,CATSDLRVNEQFF,TGTGCCACCAGTGATTTACGGGTTAATGAGCAGTTCTTC
TRBV6-4,TRBD2,.,TRBJ2-1,CASSDLLAGKNEQFF,TGTGCCAGCAGTGACTTGCTAGCGGGAAAGAATGAGCAGTTCTTC
TRBV6-1,TRBD2,.,TRBJ2-1,CASQPTSGPYNEQFF,TGTGCCAGTCAGCCGACTAGCGGCCCTTACAATGAGCAGTTCTTC
TRBV20-1,.,.,TRBJ1-5,CSARASRYSNQPQHF,TGCAGTGCTAGGGCCTCCCGTTATAGCAATCAGCCCCAGCATTTT
TRBV12-3/TRBV12-4,TRBD1,.,TRBJ1-5,CASSGTARNQPQHF,TGTGCCAGCAGTGGGACAGCACGCAATCAGCCCCAGCATTTT
TRBV12-3/TRBV12-4,.,.,TRBJ2-1,CASSQGPGAIF,TGTGCCAGCAGTCAAGGTCCCGGAGCCATTTTC
TRBV20-1,TRBD1,once,TRBJ1-5,CSAWTGDSKQPQHF,TGCAGTGCTTGGACAGGGGATAGCAAACAGCCCCAGCATTTT
TRBV2,.,.,TRBJ1-1,CASKGLRGTEAFF,TGTGCCAGCAAGGGCCTCCGGGGCACTGAAGCTTTCTTT
TRBV10-1,.,.,TRBJ1-1,CASSEGIGIGVTEAFF,TGCGCCAGCAGTGAAGGAATCGGGATTGGCGTCACTGAAGCTTTCTTT
TRBV6-5,.,few,TRBJ2-2,CASSYWRPSLTGELFF,TGTGCCAGCAGTTACTGGCGGCCATCCCTGACCGGGGAGCTGTTTTTT
TRBV6-5,.,.,TRBJ2-2,CASSYFGLSGELFF,TGTGCCAGCAGTTACTTTGGGCTGAGCGGGGAGCTGTTTTTT
TRBV30,TRBD1,once,TRBJ2-2,CAWSGGQGKFTGELFF,TGTGCCTGGAGTGGGGGACAGGGAAAGTTCACCGGGGAGCTGTTTTTT
TRBV20-1,.,.,TRBJ1-2,CSARVQGGYTF,TGCAGTGCTAGAGTACAGGGTGGCTACACCTTC
TRBV6-1,TRBD1,.,TRBJ2-7,CAILTPGGVKDYEQYF,TGTGCCATTCTCACACCAGGGGGCGTCAAGGACTACGAGCAGTACTTC
TRBV5-1,TRBD2,once,TRBJ2-3,CASSPGTSANTDTQYF,TGCGCCAGCAGCCCAGGGACTAGCGCTAACACAGATACGCAGTATTTT
TRBV28,.,.,TRBJ1-2,CASSSGGARGGYTF,TGTGCCAGCAGTTCCGGAGGGGCCCGGGGAGGCTACACCTTC
TRBV20-1,.,few,TRBJ2-5,CSAGQIQETQYF,TGCAGTGCTGGACAGATTCAAGAGACCCAGTACTTC
TRBV27,TRBD1,.,TRBJ2-1,CASSLYRGSSPYNEQFF,TGTGCCAGCAGTTTATACAGGGGCAGTTCTCCCTACAATGAGCAGTTCTTC
TRBV19,.,.,TRBJ1-5,CASSIGAGEIRSNQPQHF,TGTGCCAGTAGTATTGGGGCAGGGGAAATTCGAAGCAATCAGCCCCAGCATTTT
TRBV19,TRBD1,few,TRBJ1-5,CASNRGQGNQPQHF,TGTGCCAGTAACAGAGGACAGGGGAATCAGCCCCAGCATTTT
TRBV6-1,.,medium-sized,TRBJ1-2,CASSTGTHGYTF,TGTGCCAGCAGTACCGGGACTCATGGCTACACCTTC
TRBV21-1,.,.,TRBJ2-7,CASSSRPF,TGTGCCAGCAGCAGCCGGCCCTTC
TRBV6-2/TRBV6-3,.,few,TRBJ1-6,CASRPSGGDNSPLHF,TGTGCCAGCAGGCCCAGCGGGGGCGATAATTCACCCCTCCACTTT
TRBV27,.,few,TRBJ1-1,CASTSGTQNTEAFF,TGTGCCAGCACCTCGGGGACACAGAACACTGAAGCTTTCTTT
TRBV5-5,.,.,TRBJ1-2,CASSFGTPVGGYTF,TGTGCCAGCAGCTTCGGGACCCCAGTTGGCGGCTACACCTTC